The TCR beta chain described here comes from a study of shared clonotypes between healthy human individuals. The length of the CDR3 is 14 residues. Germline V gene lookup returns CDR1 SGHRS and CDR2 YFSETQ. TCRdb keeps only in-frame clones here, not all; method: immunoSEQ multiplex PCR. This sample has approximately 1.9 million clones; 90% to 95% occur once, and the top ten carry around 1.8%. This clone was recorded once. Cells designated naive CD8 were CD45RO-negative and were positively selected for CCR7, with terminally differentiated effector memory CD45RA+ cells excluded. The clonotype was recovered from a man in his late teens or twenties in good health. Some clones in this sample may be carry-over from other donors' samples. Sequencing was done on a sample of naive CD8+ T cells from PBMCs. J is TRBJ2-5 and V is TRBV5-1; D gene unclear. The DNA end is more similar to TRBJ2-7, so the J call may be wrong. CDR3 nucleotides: TGCGCCAGCAGCTTGGGACAAGACTTCTACGAGCAGTACTTC. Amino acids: CASSLGQDFYEQYF.